This T cell receptor (beta chain) was documented in a study of blood T cell repertoires in COVID-19. Study-level information: Some COVID-19 samples were acute and others convalescent; all came from the United States, Italy and Spain. From T cells, B-cell-depleted T cells, or PBMCs came the material, which was cDNA or gDNA.

This CDR3 has 17 amino acids. The germline V gene encodes CDR1 SNHLY and CDR2 FYNNEI. The ends were cut back, 0 bases at V and 0 bases at J, with 14 bases in the middle. In its sample, this clone was seen a few times. Original processing notes: For nucleated cells, counts were estimated from reference gene primer amplification. Clones were sequenced by immunoSEQ multiplex PCR, and TCRdb holds only the in-frame ones, with some missing. Clone size and the V and J calls come from that table; the DNA yielded D and trimming. This sample yields about 87,000 clones, of which roughly 91% are seen a single time; around 5.3% belongs to the top ten.

The clonotype was recovered from a woman of 80 years or more with acute or convalescent COVID-19. This sequence joins TRBV2 and TRBJ1-1, with D maybe TRBD1 (5 bases). The sequencing input was peripheral blood. CDR3 residues: CASSEALTGGMNTEAFF. DNA for the CDR3: TGTGCCAGCAGTGAAGCGCTAACAGGTGGGATGAACACTGAAGCTTTCTTT. The full variable domain, rest sourced from reference TRBV2 and TRBJ1-1, is EPEVTQTPSHQVTQMGQEVILRCVPISNHLYFYWYRQILGQKVEFLVSFYNNEISEKSEIFDDQFSVERPDGSNFTLKIRSTKLEDSAMYFCASSEALTGGMNTEAFFGQGTRLTVV.